This T cell receptor (beta chain) was identified in a study of T cell responses to AZD1222 COVID-19 vaccine. Assay: immunoSEQ multiplex PCR; the TCRdb copy retains only in-frame clones and omits some. The sample lists 100,000 or so clones; about 88% were seen once. The source was peripheral blood, collected on day 0 of AZD1222 vaccination. The receptor was derived from an adult in good health.

The CDR3 nucleotides read TGCGCCAGCAGCGATCGGCAGGGGGCGTCTGAAGCTTTCTTT. Translated: CASSDRQGASEAFF. This sequence joins TRBV4-1 and TRBJ1-1, with 8 bases matching TRBD1. Germline CDR1 reads MGHRA; CDR2 reads YSYEKL. This CDR3 has 14 amino acids. With 5 bases clipped from V and 6 bases from J, the junction kept 8 bases outside the gene matches.